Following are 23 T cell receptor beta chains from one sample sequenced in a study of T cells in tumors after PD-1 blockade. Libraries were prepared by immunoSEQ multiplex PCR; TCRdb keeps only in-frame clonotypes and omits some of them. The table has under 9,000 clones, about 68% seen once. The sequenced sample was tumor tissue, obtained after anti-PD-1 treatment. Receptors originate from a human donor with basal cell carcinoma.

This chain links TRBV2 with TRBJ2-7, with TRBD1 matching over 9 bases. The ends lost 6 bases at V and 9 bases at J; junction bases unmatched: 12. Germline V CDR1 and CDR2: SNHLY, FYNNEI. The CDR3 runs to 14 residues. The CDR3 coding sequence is TGTGCCAGCAGCTCCGGGACAGGGTCTATTGGGCAGTACTTC. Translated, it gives CASSSGTGSIGQYF.

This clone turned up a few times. CDR3: CAISESGQPQHF. CDR3 nucleotides: TGTGCCATCAGTGAGTCAGGTCAGCCCCAGCATTTT. The V gene is TRBV10-3, the J gene TRBJ1-5; D gene unclear. Deletions cut 0 bases from V and 6 bases from J, with 3 bases between. The CDR3 runs 12 residues. Looked up from germline, CDR1 is ENHRY and CDR2 is SYGVKD.

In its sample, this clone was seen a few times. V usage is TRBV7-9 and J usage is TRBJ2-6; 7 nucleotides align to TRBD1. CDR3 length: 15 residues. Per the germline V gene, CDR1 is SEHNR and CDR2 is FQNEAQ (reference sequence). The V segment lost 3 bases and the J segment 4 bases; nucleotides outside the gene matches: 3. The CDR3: CASSLGQTGANVLTF. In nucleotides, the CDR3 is TGTGCCAGCAGCTTGGGACAGACAGGGGCCAACGTCCTGACTTTC.

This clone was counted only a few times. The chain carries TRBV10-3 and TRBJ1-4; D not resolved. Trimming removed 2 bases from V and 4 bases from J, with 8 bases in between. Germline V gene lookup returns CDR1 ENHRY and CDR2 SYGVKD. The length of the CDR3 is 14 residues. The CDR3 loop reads CAISEGVSNEKLFF. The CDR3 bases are TGTGCCATCAGTGAGGGAGTGAGTAATGAAAAACTGTTTTTT.

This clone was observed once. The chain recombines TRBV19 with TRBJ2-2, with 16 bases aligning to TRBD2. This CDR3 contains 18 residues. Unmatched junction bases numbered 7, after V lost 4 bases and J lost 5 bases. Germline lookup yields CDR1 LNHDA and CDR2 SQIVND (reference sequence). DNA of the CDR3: TGTGCCAGTAGTACAAATTCGGGACTAGCGGGGGGGACCGGGGAGCTGTTTTTT. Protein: CASSTNSGLAGGTGELFF.

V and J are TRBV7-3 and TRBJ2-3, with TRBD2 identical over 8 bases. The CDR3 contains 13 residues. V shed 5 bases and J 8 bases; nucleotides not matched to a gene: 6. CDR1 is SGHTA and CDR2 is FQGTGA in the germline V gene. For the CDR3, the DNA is TGTGCCAGCAGCCGAAACAGCGGGGGTACGCAGTATTTT. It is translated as CASSRNSGGTQYF.

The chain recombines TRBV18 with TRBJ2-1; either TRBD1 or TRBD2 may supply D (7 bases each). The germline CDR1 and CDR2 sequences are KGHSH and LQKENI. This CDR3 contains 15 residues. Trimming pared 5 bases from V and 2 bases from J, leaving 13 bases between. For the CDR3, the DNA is TGTGCCAGCTCATCAGGGGGGGTGACCTACAATGAGCAGTTCTTC. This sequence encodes CASSSGGVTYNEQFF.

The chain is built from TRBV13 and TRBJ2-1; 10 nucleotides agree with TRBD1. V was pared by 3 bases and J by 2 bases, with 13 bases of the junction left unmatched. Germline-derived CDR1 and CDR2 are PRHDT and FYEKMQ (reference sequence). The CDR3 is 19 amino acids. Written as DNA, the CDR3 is TGTGCCAGCAGCTTGATAGGGACAGGGGATAATAGGGCCTACAATGAGCAGTTCTTC. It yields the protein CASSLIGTGDNRAYNEQFF. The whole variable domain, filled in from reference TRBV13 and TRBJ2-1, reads AAGVIQSPRHLIKEKRETATLKCYPIPRHDTVYWYQQGPGQDPQFLISFYEKMQSDKGSIPDRFSAQQFSDYHSELNMSSLELGDSALYFCASSLIGTGDNRAYNEQFFGPGTRLTVL.

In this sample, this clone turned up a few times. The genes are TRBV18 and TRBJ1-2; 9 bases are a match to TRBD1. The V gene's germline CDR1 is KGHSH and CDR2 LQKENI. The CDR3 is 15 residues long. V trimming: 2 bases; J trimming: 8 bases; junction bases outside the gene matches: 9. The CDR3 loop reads CASSPEDRGIRGYTF. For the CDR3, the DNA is TGTGCCAGCTCACCAGAGGACAGGGGAATTCGCGGCTACACCTTC.

The CDR3 DNA sequence: TGTGCCAGCAGCCTCCAAGGTAGCGGGGGGTACAATGAGCAGTTCTTC. Translated, it gives CASSLQGSGGYNEQFF. The V and J genes are TRBV4-2 and TRBJ2-1; 10 bases are shared with TRBD2. The germline gives CDR1 LGHNA, CDR2 YNFKEQ. The length of the CDR3 is 16 residues. J was trimmed by 4 bases and V by 4 bases; bases with no gene match: 7.

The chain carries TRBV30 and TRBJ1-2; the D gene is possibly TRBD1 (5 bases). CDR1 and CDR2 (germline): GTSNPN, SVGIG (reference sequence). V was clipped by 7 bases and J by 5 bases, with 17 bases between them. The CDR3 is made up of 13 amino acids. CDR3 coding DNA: TGTGCCTCCGTGACTGGGGCAAGATATGGCTACACCTTC. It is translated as CASVTGARYGYTF.

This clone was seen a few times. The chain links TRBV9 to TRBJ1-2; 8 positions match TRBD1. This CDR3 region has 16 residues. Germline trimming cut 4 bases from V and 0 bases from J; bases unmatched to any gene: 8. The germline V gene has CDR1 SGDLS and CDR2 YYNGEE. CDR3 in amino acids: CASSRDRQTSNYGYTF. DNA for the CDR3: TGTGCCAGCAGCCGGGACAGGCAGACCTCTAACTATGGCTACACCTTC.

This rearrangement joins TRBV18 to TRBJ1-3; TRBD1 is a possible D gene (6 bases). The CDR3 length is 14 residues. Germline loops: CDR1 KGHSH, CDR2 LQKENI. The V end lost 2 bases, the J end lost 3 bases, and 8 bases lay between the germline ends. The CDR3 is CASSPSGDGNTIYF. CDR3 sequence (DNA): TGTGCCAGCTCACCATCAGGGGATGGAAACACCATATATTTT. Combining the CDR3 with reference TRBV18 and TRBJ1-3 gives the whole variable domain NAGVMQNPRHLVRRRGQEARLRCSPMKGHSHVYWYRQLPEEGLKFMVYLQKENIIDESGMPKERFSAEFPKEGPSILRIQQVVRGDSAAYFCASSPSGDGNTIYFGEGSWLTVV.

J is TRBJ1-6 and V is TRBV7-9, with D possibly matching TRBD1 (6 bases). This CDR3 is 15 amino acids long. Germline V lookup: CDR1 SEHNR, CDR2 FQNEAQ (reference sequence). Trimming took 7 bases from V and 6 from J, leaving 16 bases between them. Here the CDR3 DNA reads TGTGCCAGCAACACCGGGGGGCAGCGTAATTCACCCCTCCACTTT. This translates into CASNTGGQRNSPLHF.

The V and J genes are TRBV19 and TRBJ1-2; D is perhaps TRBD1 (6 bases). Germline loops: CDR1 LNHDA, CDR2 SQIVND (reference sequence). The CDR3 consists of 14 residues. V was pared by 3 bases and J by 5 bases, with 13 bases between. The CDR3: CASSISGGRYGYTF. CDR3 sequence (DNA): TGTGCCAGTAGTATCTCCGGGGGGCGATATGGCTACACCTTC.

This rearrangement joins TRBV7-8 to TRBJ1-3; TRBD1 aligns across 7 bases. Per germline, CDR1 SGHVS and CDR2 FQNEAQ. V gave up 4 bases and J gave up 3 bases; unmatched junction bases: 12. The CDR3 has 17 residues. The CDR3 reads CASSSDRVRKDGNTIYF. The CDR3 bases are TGTGCCAGCAGCTCAGACAGGGTTCGGAAGGATGGAAACACCATATATTTT.

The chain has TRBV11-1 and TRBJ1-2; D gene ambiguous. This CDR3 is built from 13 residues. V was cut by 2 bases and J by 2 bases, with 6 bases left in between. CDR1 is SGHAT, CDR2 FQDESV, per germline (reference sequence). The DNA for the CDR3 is TGTGCCAGCAGCTTAAGAGGGAACTATGGCTACACCTTC. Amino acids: CASSLRGNYGYTF.

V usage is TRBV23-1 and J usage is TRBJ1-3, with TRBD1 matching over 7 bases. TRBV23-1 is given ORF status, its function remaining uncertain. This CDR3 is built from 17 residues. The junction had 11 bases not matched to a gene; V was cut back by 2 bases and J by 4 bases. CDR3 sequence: CASSQDQTGLLGNTIYF. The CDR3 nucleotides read TGCGCCAGCAGTCAAGATCAGACAGGGCTTTTAGGAAACACCATATATTTT.

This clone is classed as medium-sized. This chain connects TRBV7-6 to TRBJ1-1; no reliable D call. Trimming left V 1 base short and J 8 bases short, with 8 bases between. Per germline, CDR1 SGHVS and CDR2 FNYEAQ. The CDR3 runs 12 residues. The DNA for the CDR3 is TGTGCCAGCAGCTTAGGAGGGAAGGAAGCTTTCTTT. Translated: CASSLGGKEAFF.

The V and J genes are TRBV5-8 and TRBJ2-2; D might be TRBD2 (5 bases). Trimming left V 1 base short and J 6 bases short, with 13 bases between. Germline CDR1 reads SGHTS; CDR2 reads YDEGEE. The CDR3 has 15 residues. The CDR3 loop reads CASSLRGLGSGELFF. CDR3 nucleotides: TGTGCCAGCAGCTTGCGGGGATTAGGCTCCGGGGAGCTGTTTTTT.

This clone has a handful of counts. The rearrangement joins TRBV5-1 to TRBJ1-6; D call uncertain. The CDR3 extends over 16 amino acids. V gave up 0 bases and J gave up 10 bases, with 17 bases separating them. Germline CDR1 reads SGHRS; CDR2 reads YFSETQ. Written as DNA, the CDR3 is TGCGCCAGCAGCTTGGGAAGGCCAGGTGGGTCCTCACCCCTCCACTTT. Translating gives CASSLGRPGGSSPLHF.

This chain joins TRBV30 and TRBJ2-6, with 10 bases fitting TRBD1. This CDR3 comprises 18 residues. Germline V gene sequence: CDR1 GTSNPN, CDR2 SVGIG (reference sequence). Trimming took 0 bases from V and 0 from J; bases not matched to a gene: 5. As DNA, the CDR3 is TGTGCCTGGAGTGTGGGGGACAGGGGTTTCTCTGGGGCCAACGTCCTGACTTTC. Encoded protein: CAWSVGDRGFSGANVLTF.

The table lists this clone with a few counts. The CDR3 DNA reads as TGCGCCAGCAGCACCGGGACGGTGGGAACCGGGGAGCTGTTTTTT. It translates to CASSTGTVGTGELFF. The rearrangement uses TRBV5-1 and TRBJ2-2, with D possibly being TRBD1 or TRBD2 (5 bases each). CDR1 is SGHRS, CDR2 YFSETQ, per germline. The CDR3 has 15 amino acids. Deletions cut 4 bases from V and 5 bases from J, with 15 bases between.